The TCR delta chain under discussion was sequenced for a study of DNA immune sequencing with unique molecular identifiers (dated by TCRdb to about 2020). In the study overall: Immunomagnetic cell separation was used to enrich gammadelta T cells from buffy coats, and the genomic DNA of the enriched gammadelta T cells was sequenced. Fluorescence-activated cell sorting was used to enrich gammadelta T cells from the PBMC of some eleven healthy individuals. To compare enriched with non-enriched material, approximately 99 ng of enriched gammadelta T-cell DNA and roughly 1 ug of non-enriched PBMC DNA were sequenced. An ultrasensitive DNA-based TRD repertoire sequencing method using PCR-introduced unique molecular identifiers was developed and validated in the study. The method was checked using synthetic reference molecules and blood samples from healthy people. Healthy individuals were used as donors, and sorted peripheral blood gammadelta T cells were profiled from nine to eleven of these donors.

Libraries were built with multiplex PCR. A 32-plex assay amplified the genomic DNA, with primers for all 8 TRDV and 4 TRDJ genes spanning the CDR3. A 12-nucleotide UMI was added during roughly 3 barcoding PCR cycles, followed by a second PCR with Illumina adapter primers. Libraries were purified with AMPure XP beads and quality-checked on a Fragment Analyzer with the HS NGS Fragment kit. Sequencing was run on an Illumina MiniSeq mid-output kit with around 20% PhiX and 150 cycles of paired-end reads. Turning to the authors' computational methods: MIGEC version 1.2.9 was used to process reads, grouping reads by UMI and building error-corrected consensus sequences. Post-processing used modified VDJtools version 1.2.1 scripts and the tcR R package. TCRdb reprocessed the public reads with the caller CATT; rows with the same DNA were merged afterwards. The V and J calls, along with clone size, are taken from TCRdb and not from the paper's own processing. Present in this sample are under 6,500 delta-chain clones, approximately 11% of which were seen just once. The ten largest make up 53% of the sample.

Broader findings and caveats from the paper: The primer-based approach is unable to detect novel TRD sequences that the primers do not target. Healthy donors differed in TRD repertoire diversity, and several donors were highly oligoclonal, meaning the top 5 clonotypes made up more than half of productive molecules. Among clonotypes in healthy donors, TRDV2 paired with TRDJ1 was identified as the most common TRD rearrangement.

As to this clone: Its cognate antigen has yet to be identified. Per-base quality was not reported, and no clone a single base away is much larger than it.

Including cysteine and phenylalanine, the CDR3 has 18 amino acids. Only CDR3 DNA remains: 54 bases, in frame from the first base. V loses 1 base, J loses 0 bases, and the germline ends lie 18 bases apart. As encoded in the germline V gene, CDR1 is TSWWSYY while CDR2 is QGS. Sequenced sample: gamma-delta T cells enriched from blood buffy coat, or unenriched PBMCs (not recorded which). The sequence was collected from a human donor in good health. The chain uses TRDV1 and TRDJ1; the D gene cannot be named for sure. The nucleotide sequence reads as follows: TGTGCTCTTGGGGAACCAAACCTCCACCCACAGTACACCGATAAACTCATCTTT. This yields the protein CALGEPNLHPQYTDKLIF.